These T cell receptor beta chains were read from a single sample in a study of glioma-infiltrating T cells after dendritic cell vaccination. Profiled with immunoSEQ multiplex PCR; TCRdb holds only in-frame clones, not every one. The data hold 70,000 to 90,000 clones, with around 86% observed a single time. Sequencing was performed on blood, taken after dendritic cell vaccination. Receptor source: a human donor with glioblastoma. The CDR3 runs from the conserved cysteine through the conserved F or W. Fields, in order: V gene, D gene, clone size, J gene, CDR3 DNA, CDR3 protein. D genes are given only for firm matches. Clone size appears in some rows only: once, few, many, or a class for an expanded clone.

TRBV7-2	TRBD1	NA	TRBJ1-1	TGTGCCAGCAGCTTCCAACAGGGGGTAGGCACTGAAGCTTTCTTT	CASSFQQGVGTEAFF
TRBV5-1	NA	NA	TRBJ2-2	TGCGCCAGCAGCTTGGGACAGATGAACACCGGGGAGCTGTTTTTT	CASSLGQMNTGELFF
TRBV6-5	NA	NA	TRBJ1-5	TGTGCCAGCATAGACAGTGGCAATCAGCCCCAGCATTTT	CASIDSGNQPQHF
TRBV7-2	NA	NA	TRBJ1-1	TGTGCCAGCAGCTATACAGGAGTGAACACTGAAGCTTTCTTT	CASSYTGVNTEAFF
TRBV19	TRBD2	NA	TRBJ2-2	TGTGCCAGTACCATCGCCGGGACTAGCGATCCCGGGGAGCTGTTTTTT	CASTIAGTSDPGELFF
TRBV18	NA	NA	TRBJ2-3	TGTGCCAGCTCACCTGTGGGGGGTAGCACAGATACGCAGTATTTT	CASSPVGGSTDTQYF
TRBV4-3	NA	NA	TRBJ1-5	TGCGCCAGCAGCCTCTTGGCGGGGGGCCAGCCCCAGCATTTT	CASSLLAGGQPQHF
TRBV9	TRBD2	NA	TRBJ2-3	TGTGCCAGCAGCGTAGGTAGCGGGGGTGCAGATACGCAGTATTTT	CASSVGSGGADTQYF
TRBV7-9	NA	NA	TRBJ2-1	TGTGCCAGCAGCTTAGCCGGGGTGAGCCATGAGCAGTTCTTC	CASSLAGVSHEQFF
TRBV2	TRBD1	few	TRBJ1-1	TGTGCCACCAGGGGGACAGGGGCGGGGACTGAAGCTTTCTTT	CATRGTGAGTEAFF
TRBV2	TRBD1	NA	TRBJ2-7	TGTGCCAGCAACATCGATAGGGACAGTTACGAGCAGTACTTC	CASNIDRDSYEQYF
TRBV12-5	NA	NA	TRBJ1-2	TGTGCTAGTGGTTTCCTGGGGGCTTATGGCTACACCTTC	CASGFLGAYGYTF
TRBV19	NA	once	TRBJ1-5	TGTGCCAGTAATGGGGAGGGCAATAGCAATCAGCCCCAGCATTTT	CASNGEGNSNQPQHF
TRBV10-3	NA	NA	TRBJ1-1	TGTGCCATCAGGAACGTCGGACAGCACACTGAAGCTTTCTTT	CAIRNVGQHTEAFF
TRBV7-2	TRBD1	NA	TRBJ1-5	TGTGCCAGCAGCTTAGAGACAGGGGACAATCAGCCCCAGCATTTT	CASSLETGDNQPQHF
TRBV2	NA	NA	TRBJ1-2	TGTGCCAGCGGGCCCACTAACTATGGCTACACCTTC	CASGPTNYGYTF
TRBV6-5	TRBD1	once	TRBJ1-1	TGTGCCAGCAGTTTGACAGGGGGAAACACTGAAGCTTTCTTT	CASSLTGGNTEAFF
TRBV6-1	TRBD2	NA	TRBJ2-5	TGTGCCAGCATCAGGGCGGGGGGAATACAAGAGACCCAGTACTTC	CASIRAGGIQETQYF
TRBV7-2	TRBD2	NA	TRBJ2-2	TGTGCCAGCAGCTCCCCGACTAGCGGGGGCCCGAACACCGGGGAGCTGTTTTTT	CASSSPTSGGPNTGELFF
TRBV27	TRBD1	NA	TRBJ2-1	TGTGCCAGCAGTTTGGACAGGTCCTACAATGAGCAGTTCTTC	CASSLDRSYNEQFF
TRBV7-8	NA	NA	TRBJ2-7	TGTGCCAGCAGCTTAGCGCAGGCAGGGGTTTCCTACGAGCAGTACTTC	CASSLAQAGVSYEQYF
TRBV10-3	NA	once	TRBJ2-3	TGTGCCATCAGTGTCGGCACAGATACGCAGTATTTT	CAISVGTDTQYF
TRBV11-1	TRBD1	NA	TRBJ2-2	TGTGCCACCCGGACAGGAAAGAACACCGGGGAGCTGTTTTTT	CATRTGKNTGELFF
TRBV7-9	TRBD1	NA	TRBJ2-7	TGTGCCAGCAGCCCTAAGACAGGGGCCTCCTACGAGCAGTACTTC	CASSPKTGASYEQYF
TRBV19	TRBD1	NA	TRBJ2-7	TGTGCCAGTAGACGCGGGACAGGGGACTACGAGCAGTACTTC	CASRRGTGDYEQYF
TRBV2	TRBD1	NA	TRBJ2-3	TGTGCCAGCACTTGGACAGGGGAGGAAGATACGCAGTATTTT	CASTWTGEEDTQYF
TRBV10-3	NA	NA	TRBJ1-2	TGTGCCATCAAGGGGGAGGGGGGAGGACGCAACTATGGCTACACCTTC	CAIKGEGGGRNYGYTF
TRBV9	TRBD2	NA	TRBJ2-7	TGTGCCAGCAGCGCCGGGGGGGGGCGCTACGAGCAGTACTTC	CASSAGGGRYEQYF
TRBV5-1	NA	NA	TRBJ1-1	TGCGCCAGCAGCCCCGGGAGAATGAACACTGAAGCTTTCTTT	CASSPGRMNTEAFF
TRBV5-1	NA	NA	TRBJ1-1	TGCGCCAGCAGCTTGGAGGGGCGTCACACTGAAGCTTTCTTT	CASSLEGRHTEAFF
TRBV10-3	TRBD2	NA	TRBJ2-7	TGTGCCATCAGTGCTGGTAGCGGGGGCCGGGGCGGGCAGTACTTC	CAISAGSGGRGGQYF
TRBV7-9	TRBD2	NA	TRBJ2-7	TGTGCCAGCAGCTTGGGGAGCGGGGGGGACCCCTACGAGCAGTACTTC	CASSLGSGGDPYEQYF
TRBV5-1	NA	NA	TRBJ2-5	TGCGCCAGCAGCTCCCCGGGACTCCAAATGGCCCAGTACTTC	CASSSPGLQMAQYF
TRBV5-1	NA	NA	TRBJ2-7	TGCGCCAGCAGCCCAGGGGAGACAGCCTACGAGCAGTACTTC	CASSPGETAYEQYF
TRBV9	TRBD1	few	TRBJ1-2	TGTGCCAGCAGCGCCGGGACAGAGCCCTATGGCTACACCTTC	CASSAGTEPYGYTF
TRBV7-8	TRBD1	NA	TRBJ2-7	TGTGCCAGCAGCCCGGTGCAGGGGGACGAGCAGTACTTC	CASSPVQGDEQYF
TRBV19	TRBD1	NA	TRBJ1-5	TGTGCCAGTAACTCACAGGGGAGAAGCAATCAGCCCCAGCATTTT	CASNSQGRSNQPQHF
TRBV7-2	TRBD2	NA	TRBJ2-1	TGTGCCAGCAGCTTAGGGACTAGCCCCAATGAGCAGTTCTTC	CASSLGTSPNEQFF
TRBV6-5	TRBD1	NA	TRBJ1-1	TGTGCCAGCAGTACGACAGGGGGTAGGGTAACTTTCTTT	CASSTTGGRVTFF
TRBV2	TRBD2	NA	TRBJ2-5	TGTGCCAGCAACAGACTGCGGGGGGCCCAAGAGACCCAGTACTTC	CASNRLRGAQETQYF
TRBV9	TRBD1	NA	TRBJ2-7	TGTGCCAGCAGCATAGGGACAGGGGAAGGAGAGCAGTACTTC	CASSIGTGEGEQYF
TRBV2	NA	few	TRBJ2-2	TGTGCCAGCAGCCCGGGGTCGGCCGGGGAGCTGTTTTTT	CASSPGSAGELFF
TRBV5-6	TRBD1	NA	TRBJ2-2	TGTGCCAGCAGCTGGACAGGGCCTAACACCGGGGAGCTGTTTTTT	CASSWTGPNTGELFF
TRBV7-6	TRBD1	once	TRBJ2-7	TGTGCCAGCAGCACAAGGACAGGGGCCGAGCAGTACTTC	CASSTRTGAEQYF
TRBV5-1	NA	NA	TRBJ2-3	TGCGCCAGCAGCCCGGACACGGGTGGAGATACGCAGTATTTT	CASSPDTGGDTQYF
TRBV7-2	NA	NA	TRBJ2-6	TGTGCCAGCAGCTTTATCTCTGGGGCCAACGTCCTGACTTTC	CASSFISGANVLTF
TRBV4-1	NA	NA	TRBJ1-1	TGCGCCAGCAAAAAAGTCCCGAGCACTGAAGCTTTCTTT	CASKKVPSTEAFF
TRBV6-1	NA	NA	TRBJ1-1	TGTGCCAGCCGTAACACAGTGAACACTGAAGCTTTCTTT	CASRNTVNTEAFF
TRBV7-2	NA	NA	TRBJ1-3	TGTGCCAGCAGCTTACAACCAGGTGCTCCCTCTGGAAACACCATATATTTT	CASSLQPGAPSGNTIYF